What follows is one T cell receptor beta chain and its context. The source of the sample is a study of blood T cell repertoires in COVID-19. As for the study in general: Samples taken during acute and convalescent COVID-19 were collected in the United States, Italy and Spain. Nucleic acid was either cDNA or gDNA, and it came from T cells, B-cell-depleted T cells, or PBMCs.

Per the original data handling: Amplification of reference gene primers provided the estimated nucleated cell counts. Profiling relied on immunoSEQ multiplex PCR, and the TCRdb table lists in-frame clones only, not all of them. V and J calls and clone size come straight from that table; D and trimming were deduced from the DNA. The profile shows some 150,000 clones, under 85% of them singletons. V trimming: 5 bases; J trimming: 6 bases; junction bases outside the gene matches: 9. CDR1 is LGHNA, CDR2 YSLEER, per germline. The CDR3 runs to 15 residues. The V and J genes are TRBV4-3 and TRBJ1-1, with TRBD1 matching over 10 bases. This TCR derives from a woman of 80 years or more in a cohort sampled during active or convalescent COVID-19. Input material: peripheral blood. The CDR3, as DNA: TGCGCCAGCAGCAGACGAGGGACAGGGGATTCTGAAGCTTTCTTT. Translating gives CASSRRGTGDSEAFF.